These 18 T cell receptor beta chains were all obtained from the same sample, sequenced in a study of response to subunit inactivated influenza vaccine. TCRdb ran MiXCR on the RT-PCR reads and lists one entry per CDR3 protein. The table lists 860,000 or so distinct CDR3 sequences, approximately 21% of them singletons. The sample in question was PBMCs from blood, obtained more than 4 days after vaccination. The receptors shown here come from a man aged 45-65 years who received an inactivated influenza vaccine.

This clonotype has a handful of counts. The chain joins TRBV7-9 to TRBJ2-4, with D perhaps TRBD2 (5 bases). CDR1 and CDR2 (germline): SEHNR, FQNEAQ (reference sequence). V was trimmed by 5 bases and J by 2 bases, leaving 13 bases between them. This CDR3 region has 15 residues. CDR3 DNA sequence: TGTGCCAGCAGCCACACCGGGGAGTCCAAAAACATTCAGTACTTC. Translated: CASSHTGESKNIQYF. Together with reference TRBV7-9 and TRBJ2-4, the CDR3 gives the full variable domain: DTGVSQNPRHKITKRGQNVTFRCDPISEHNRLYWYRQTLGQGPEFLTYFQNEAQLEKSRLLSDRFSAERPKGSFSTLEIQRTEQGDSAMYLCASSHTGESKNIQYFGAGTRLSVL.

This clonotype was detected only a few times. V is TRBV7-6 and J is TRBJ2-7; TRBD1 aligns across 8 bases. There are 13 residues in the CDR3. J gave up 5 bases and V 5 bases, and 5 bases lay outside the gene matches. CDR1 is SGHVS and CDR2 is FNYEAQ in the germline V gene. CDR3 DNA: TGTGCCAGCAGCCAGGACAGGGCTAACGAGCAGTACTTC. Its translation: CASSQDRANEQYF.

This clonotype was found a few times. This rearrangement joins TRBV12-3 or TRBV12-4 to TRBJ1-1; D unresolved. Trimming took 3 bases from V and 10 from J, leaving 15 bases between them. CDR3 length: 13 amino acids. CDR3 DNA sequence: TGTGCCAGCAGTTTTCTTCAGACGGGCGTAGCTTTCTTT. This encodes CASSFLQTGVAFF.

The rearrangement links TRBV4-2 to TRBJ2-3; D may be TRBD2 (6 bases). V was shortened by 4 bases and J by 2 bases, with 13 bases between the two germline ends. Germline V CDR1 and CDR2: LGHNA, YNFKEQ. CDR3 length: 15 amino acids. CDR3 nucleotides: TGTGCCAGCAGCCCGGTTCGGGGGAACACAGATACGCAGTATTTT. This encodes CASSPVRGNTDTQYF.

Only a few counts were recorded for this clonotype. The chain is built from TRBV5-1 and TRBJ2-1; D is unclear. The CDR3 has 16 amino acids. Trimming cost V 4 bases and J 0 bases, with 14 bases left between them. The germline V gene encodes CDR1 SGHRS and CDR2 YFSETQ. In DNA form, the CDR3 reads TGCGCCAGCAGCCCCCACTGGGGAAGCTCCTACAATGAGCAGTTCTTC. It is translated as CASSPHWGSSYNEQFF.

Here the CDR3 reads CASSPRPQNTEAFF. The CDR3 nucleotides read TGTGCCAGCAGTCCTCGACCGCAGAACACTGAAGCTTTCTTT. The J gene is TRBJ1-1, the V gene TRBV28; no reliable D call. This CDR3 contains 14 residues. V was pared by 5 bases and J by 1 base, with 11 bases between. CDR1 and CDR2 (germline): MDHEN, SYDVKM. Combining the CDR3 with reference TRBV28 and TRBJ1-1 gives the whole variable domain DVKVTQSSRYLVKRTGEKVFLECVQDMDHENMFWYRQDPGLGLRLIYFSYDVKMKEKGDIPEGYSVSREKKERFSLILESASTNQTSMYLCASSPRPQNTEAFFGQGTRLTVV.

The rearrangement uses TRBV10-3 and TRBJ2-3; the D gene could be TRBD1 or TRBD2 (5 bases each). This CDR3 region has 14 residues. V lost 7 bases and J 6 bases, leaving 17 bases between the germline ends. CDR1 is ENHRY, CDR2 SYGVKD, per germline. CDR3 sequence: CAINQKGESDTQYF. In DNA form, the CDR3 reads TGTGCCATCAACCAGAAAGGGGAGTCGGATACGCAGTATTTT.

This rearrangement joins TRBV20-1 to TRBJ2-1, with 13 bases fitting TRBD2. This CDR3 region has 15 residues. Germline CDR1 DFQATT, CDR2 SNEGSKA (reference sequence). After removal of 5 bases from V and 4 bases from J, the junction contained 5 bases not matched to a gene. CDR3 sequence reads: CSAPGLAGLYNEQFF. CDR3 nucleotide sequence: TGCAGTGCTCCGGGACTAGCGGGACTATACAATGAGCAGTTCTTC.

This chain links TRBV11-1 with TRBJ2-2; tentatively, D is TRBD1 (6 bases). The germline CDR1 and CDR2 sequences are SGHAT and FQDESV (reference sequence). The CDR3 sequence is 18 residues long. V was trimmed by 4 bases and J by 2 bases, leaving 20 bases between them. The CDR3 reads CASSYPGPWTVNTGELFF. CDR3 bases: TGTGCCAGCAGCTACCCGGGTCCCTGGACAGTTAACACCGGGGAGCTGTTTTTT.

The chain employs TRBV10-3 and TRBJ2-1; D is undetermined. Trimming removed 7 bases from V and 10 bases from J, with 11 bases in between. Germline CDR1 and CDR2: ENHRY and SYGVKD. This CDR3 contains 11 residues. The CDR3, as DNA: TGTGCCATCACCTCAGGAAGAGAGCAGTTCTTC. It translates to CAITSGREQFF.

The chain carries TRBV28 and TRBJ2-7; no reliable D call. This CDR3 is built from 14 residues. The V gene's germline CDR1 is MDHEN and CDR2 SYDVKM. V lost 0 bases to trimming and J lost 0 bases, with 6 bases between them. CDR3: CASSLWAGSYEQYF. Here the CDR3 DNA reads TGTGCCAGCAGTTTATGGGCCGGCTCCTACGAGCAGTACTTC.

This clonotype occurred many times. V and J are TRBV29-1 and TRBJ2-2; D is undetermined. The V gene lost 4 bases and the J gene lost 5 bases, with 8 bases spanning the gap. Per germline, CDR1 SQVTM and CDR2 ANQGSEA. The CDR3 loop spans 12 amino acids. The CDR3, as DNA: TGCAGCGTTGTCTCAGAAACCGGGGAGCTGTTTTTT. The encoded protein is CSVVSETGELFF.

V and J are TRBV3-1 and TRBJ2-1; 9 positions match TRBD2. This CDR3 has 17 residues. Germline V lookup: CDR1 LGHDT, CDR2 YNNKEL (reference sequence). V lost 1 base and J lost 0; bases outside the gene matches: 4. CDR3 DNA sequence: TGTGCCAGCAGCCAAGGAGTAGCGGGAGCCTCCTACAATGAGCAGTTCTTC. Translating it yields CASSQGVAGASYNEQFF.

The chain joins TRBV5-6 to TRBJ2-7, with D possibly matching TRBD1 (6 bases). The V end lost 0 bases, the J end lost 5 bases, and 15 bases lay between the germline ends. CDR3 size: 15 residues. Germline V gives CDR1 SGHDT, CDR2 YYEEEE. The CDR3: CASSLGARGLDEQYF. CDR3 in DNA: TGTGCCAGCAGCTTGGGGGCCAGGGGATTGGACGAGCAGTACTTC. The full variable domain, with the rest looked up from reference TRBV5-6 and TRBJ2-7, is DAGVTQSPTHLIKTRGQQVTLRCSPKSGHDTVSWYQQALGQGPQFIFQYYEEEERQRGNFPDRFSGHQFPNYSSELNVNALLLGDSALYLCASSLGARGLDEQYFGPGTRLTVT.

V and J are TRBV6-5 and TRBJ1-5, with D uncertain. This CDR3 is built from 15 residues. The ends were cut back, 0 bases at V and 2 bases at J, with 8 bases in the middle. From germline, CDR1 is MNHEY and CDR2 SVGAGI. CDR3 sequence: CASSYSSAGNQPQHF. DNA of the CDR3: TGTGCCAGCAGTTACTCGTCGGCGGGCAATCAGCCCCAGCATTTT.

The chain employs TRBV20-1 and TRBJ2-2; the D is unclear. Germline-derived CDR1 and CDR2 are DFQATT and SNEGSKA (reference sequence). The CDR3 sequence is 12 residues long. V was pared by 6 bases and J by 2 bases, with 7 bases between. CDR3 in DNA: TGCAGTGCCACAAGTAACACCGGGGAGCTGTTTTTT. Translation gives CSATSNTGELFF.

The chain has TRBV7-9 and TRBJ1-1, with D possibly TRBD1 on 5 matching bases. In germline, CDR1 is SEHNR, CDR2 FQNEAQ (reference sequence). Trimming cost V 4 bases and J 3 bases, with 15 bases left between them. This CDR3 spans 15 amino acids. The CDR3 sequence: CASSSKGPGHTEAFF. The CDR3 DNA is TGTGCCAGCAGCTCGAAGGGGCCGGGGCACACTGAAGCTTTCTTT.

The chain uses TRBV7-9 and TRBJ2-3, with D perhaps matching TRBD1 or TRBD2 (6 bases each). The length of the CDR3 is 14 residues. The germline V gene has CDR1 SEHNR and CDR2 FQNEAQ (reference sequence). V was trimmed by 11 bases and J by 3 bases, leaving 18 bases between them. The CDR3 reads CAGSYRGGTDTQYF. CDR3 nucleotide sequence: TGTGCCGGCTCATATCGAGGGGGGACAGATACGCAGTATTTT. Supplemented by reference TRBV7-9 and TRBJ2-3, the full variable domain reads DTGVSQNPRHKITKRGQNVTFRCDPISEHNRLYWYRQTLGQGPEFLTYFQNEAQLEKSRLLSDRFSAERPKGSFSTLEIQRTEQGDSAMYLCAGSYRGGTDTQYFGPGTRLTVL.